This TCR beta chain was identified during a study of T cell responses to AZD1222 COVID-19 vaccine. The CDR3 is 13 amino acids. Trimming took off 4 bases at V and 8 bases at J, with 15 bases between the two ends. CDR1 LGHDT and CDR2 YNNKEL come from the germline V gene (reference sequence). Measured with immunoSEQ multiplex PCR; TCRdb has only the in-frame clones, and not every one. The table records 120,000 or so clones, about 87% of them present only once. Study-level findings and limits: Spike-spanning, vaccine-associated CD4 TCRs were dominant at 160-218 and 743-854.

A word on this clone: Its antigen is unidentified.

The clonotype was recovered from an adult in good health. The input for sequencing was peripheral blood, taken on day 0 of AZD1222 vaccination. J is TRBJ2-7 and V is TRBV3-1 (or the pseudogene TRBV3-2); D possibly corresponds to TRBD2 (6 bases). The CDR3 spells CASSPPGELKQYF. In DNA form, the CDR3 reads TGTGCCAGCAGCCCTCCGGGGGAACTCAAGCAGTACTTC.